This entry features one T cell receptor (beta chain) sequence. TCRdb reprocessed the RT-PCR reads with MiXCR, giving one entry per CDR3 protein. Of 160,000 or so distinct CDR3 sequences detected, approximately 11% appear once; the ten largest clones hold over 10%. This record comes from a study of response to subunit inactivated influenza vaccine. The sample here was non-naive T cells sorted from PBMCs, taken about 6 weeks after vaccination. The clonotype originates from a man aged 45-60 years who received an inactivated influenza vaccine.

This CDR3 reads CASSLGGVAKNIQYF. The CDR3 DNA is TGCGCCAGCAGCTTGGGAGGGGTAGCCAAAAACATTCAGTACTTC. The V call is TRBV5-1, the J call TRBJ2-4; either TRBD1 or TRBD2 may fit D (5 bases each). Germline V gene lookup returns CDR1 SGHRS and CDR2 YFSETQ. Trimming stripped 0 bases from V and 0 bases from J, with 7 bases between. The CDR3 extends over 15 amino acids.